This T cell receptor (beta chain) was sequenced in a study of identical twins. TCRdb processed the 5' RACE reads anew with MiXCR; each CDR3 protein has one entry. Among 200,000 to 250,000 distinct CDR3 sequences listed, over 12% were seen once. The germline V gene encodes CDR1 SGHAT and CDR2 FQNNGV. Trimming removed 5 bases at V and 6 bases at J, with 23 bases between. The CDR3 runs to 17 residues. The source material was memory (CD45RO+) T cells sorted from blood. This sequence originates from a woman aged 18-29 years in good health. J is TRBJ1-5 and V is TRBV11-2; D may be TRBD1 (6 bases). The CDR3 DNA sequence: TGTGCCAGCAGCCACCGCACCCAGGGGCAATCAGGTCAGCCCCAGCATTTT. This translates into CASSHRTQGQSGQPQHF.